A single sample is the source of the 14 T cell receptor beta chains below, sequenced in a study of blood T cell repertoires in COVID-19. Clones were read by immunoSEQ multiplex PCR, and TCRdb kept only the in-frame ones, dropping some. This table has a few hundred thousand clones, over 80% appearing once. The sample was peripheral blood. The receptors originated from a woman in her seventies with COVID-19, enrolled during active disease.

CDR3 bases: TGTGCCAGCTCACCATACCCAGGGCGCTCCTACAATGAGCAGTTCTTC. It codes for CASSPYPGRSYNEQFF. V usage is TRBV18 and J usage is TRBJ2-1, with D possibly matching TRBD1 (5 bases). The V gene lost 2 bases and the J gene lost 0 bases, with 11 bases spanning the gap. The length of the CDR3 is 16 residues. CDR1 is KGHSH and CDR2 is LQKENI in the germline V gene.

The chain uses TRBV7-2 and TRBJ1-1, with D perhaps TRBD1 (6 bases). Between the trimmed V and J ends, which lost 4 bases and 10 bases, there was a span of 13 bases. CDR3 length: 12 amino acids. Looked up from germline, CDR1 is SGHTA and CDR2 is FQGNSA. The CDR3 bases are TGTGCCAGCAGCTCTTACCAGGGGAGAGCTTTCTTT. Amino acids: CASSSYQGRAFF.

This clone was picked up one time. The gene calls are TRBV18 and TRBJ1-1, with TRBD1 identical over 8 bases. Germline CDR1 is KGHSH and CDR2 is LQKENI. Losses at the gene ends were 6 bases for V and 6 bases for J; bases not matched to a gene: 6. The CDR3 length is 13 residues. The DNA of the CDR3 is TGTGCCAGCTCCTCCACAGGGGGTTCTGAAGCTTTCTTT. Amino acids: CASSSTGGSEAFF.

The chain links TRBV24-1 to TRBJ2-3, with 10 positions matching TRBD2. The germline CDR1 and CDR2 sequences are KGHDR and SFDVKD. The CDR3 is made up of 16 amino acids. After removal of 0 bases from V and 1 base from J, the junction contained 0 bases not matched to a gene. This chain's CDR3 is CATSDLGTSGTDTQYF. CDR3 nucleotides: TGTGCCACCAGTGATTTGGGGACTAGCGGCACAGATACGCAGTATTTT.

This clone has a handful of counts. J is TRBJ1-1 and V is TRBV19, with D possibly TRBD1 on 5 matching bases. The CDR3 length is 13 residues. Per germline, CDR1 LNHDA and CDR2 SQIVND (reference sequence). Trimming removed 3 bases at V and 6 bases at J, with 11 bases between. In DNA form, the CDR3 reads TGTGCCAGTAGTATCGGGGGTAAACCTGAAGCTTTCTTT. Its translation: CASSIGGKPEAFF.

This clone has just one count. The chain is built from TRBV7-2 and TRBJ2-7; 7 bases match TRBD2. J was trimmed by 2 bases and V by 6 bases; bases with no gene match: 10. Germline loops: CDR1 SGHTA, CDR2 FQGNSA. The length of the CDR3 is 15 residues. CDR3 protein: CASRPGLRSTYEQYF. The DNA for the CDR3 is TGTGCCAGCAGGCCGGGACTAAGGTCGACCTACGAGCAGTACTTC.

The genes are TRBV19 and TRBJ1-6, with no clear D. CDR1 is LNHDA, CDR2 SQIVND, per germline (reference sequence). CDR3 length: 17 residues. V was clipped by 0 bases and J by 6 bases, with 15 bases between them. CDR3 nucleotides: TGTGCCAGTAGTATAGATCCTGGCGGGAGCACTAATTCACCCCTCCACTTT. Translating it yields CASSIDPGGSTNSPLHF.

This clone has a handful of counts. This chain links TRBV5-4 with TRBJ1-2; the match to TRBD1 covers 8 bases. V dropped 3 bases and J dropped 6; count of bases not matched to a gene: 7. Germline CDR1 SGHNT, CDR2 YYREEE (reference sequence). CDR3 length equals 14 residues. CDR3 loop: CASSWTGRSDGYTF. The CDR3 DNA reads as TGTGCCAGCAGCTGGACAGGGCGATCGGATGGCTACACCTTC. Together with reference TRBV5-4 and TRBJ1-2, the CDR3 gives the full variable domain: ETGVTQSPTHLIKTRGQQVTLRCSSQSGHNTVSWYQQALGQGPQFIFQYYREEENGRGNFPPRFSGLQFPNYSSELNVNALELDDSALYLCASSWTGRSDGYTFGSGTRLTVV.

The chain carries TRBV28 and TRBJ2-7; TRBD2 matches at 8 bases. J lost 2 bases, V lost 6 bases, and 12 bases had no gene match. The CDR3 is made up of 16 amino acids. Germline assignment: CDR1 MDHEN and CDR2 SYDVKM. DNA for the CDR3: TGTGCCAGCAGCGCCCTTACTAGCGGACCACCCTACGAGCAGTACTTC. It is translated as CASSALTSGPPYEQYF.

The rearrangement joins TRBV6-2 or TRBV6-3 to TRBJ2-1; TRBD2 agrees at 10 bases. Germline values: CDR1 MNHEY, CDR2 SVGEGT. The CDR3 length is 18 residues. J lost 2 bases, V lost 4 bases, and 11 bases had no gene match. DNA for the CDR3: TGTGCCAGCAGTTGGACTAGCGGCCGCCCCGGGCCCTACAATGAGCAGTTCTTC. Protein sequence: CASSWTSGRPGPYNEQFF.

The rearrangement joins TRBV7-9 to TRBJ1-1; D is undetermined. The length of the CDR3 is 12 residues. V gave up 2 bases and J gave up 8 bases, with 9 bases separating them. Per germline, CDR1 SEHNR and CDR2 FQNEAQ (reference sequence). CDR3 bases: TGTGCCAGCAGCTTAAACAGTGTCGAAGCTTTCTTT. It yields the protein CASSLNSVEAFF.

V usage is TRBV2 and J usage is TRBJ2-7, with a tentative D call TRBD2 (6 bases). V was clipped by 7 bases and J by 2 bases, with 12 bases between them. Germline lookup yields CDR1 SNHLY and CDR2 FYNNEI. CDR3 length equals 13 residues. As DNA, the CDR3 is TGTGCCAGCATGAAGGGACTCGCCTACGAGCAGTACTTC. Translating it yields CASMKGLAYEQYF.

CDR3 amino acids: CASSLWGTGEELFF. CDR3 nucleotides: TGTGCCAGCAGTTTATGGGGAACCGGGGAAGAGCTGTTTTTT. This rearrangement joins TRBV27 to TRBJ2-2; D is possibly TRBD2 (5 bases). This CDR3 is built from 14 residues. The V and J ends lost 1 base and 11 bases respectively, with 14 bases between them. Germline CDR1 is MNHEY and CDR2 is SMNVEV (reference sequence).

This chain joins TRBV5-4 and TRBJ1-2, with D hard to call. Germline V gene lookup returns CDR1 SGHNT and CDR2 YYREEE (reference sequence). Trimming removed 0 bases from V and 6 bases from J, with 12 bases in between. CDR3 length equals 14 residues. The CDR3 loop reads CASSLVRGRDGYTF. The CDR3 bases are TGTGCCAGCAGCTTGGTACGGGGTCGGGATGGCTACACCTTC.